These 26 T cell receptor beta chains were sequenced from one sample in a study of blood T cell repertoires in COVID-19. This table comes from immunoSEQ multiplex PCR, and its TCRdb copy is limited to in-frame clones, with some not included. The sample includes 160,000 or so clones, roughly 90% seen only once; the top ten take approximately 3%. The specimen was peripheral blood. These receptors came from a man aged 55 to 70 with acute or convalescent COVID-19.

The chain recombines TRBV7-2 with TRBJ2-4; perhaps TRBD1 as D (5 bases). The CDR3 is 17 residues long. V was clipped by 4 bases and J by 0 bases, with 16 bases between them. The germline gives CDR1 SGHTA, CDR2 FQGNSA. The CDR3 here is CASSSFQTATAKNIQYF. The CDR3 region has the DNA TGTGCCAGCAGCTCTTTCCAGACAGCAACAGCCAAAAACATTCAGTACTTC.

The chain employs TRBV7-2 and TRBJ2-7; 8 positions match TRBD1. The V segment lost 0 bases and the J segment 4 bases; nucleotides outside the gene matches: 11. The germline CDR1 and CDR2 sequences are SGHTA and FQGNSA. The CDR3 sequence is 17 residues long. Here the CDR3 DNA reads TGTGCCAGCAGCTTAGCGTATTGGCAGGGGGCACCTTACGAGCAGTACTTC. Encoded protein: CASSLAYWQGAPYEQYF.

V and J are TRBV24-1 and TRBJ2-2; D may be TRBD2 (6 bases). V lost 5 bases and J lost 7, with 13 bases in between. Germline CDR1 reads KGHDR; CDR2 reads SFDVKD. The CDR3 runs to 14 residues. CDR3 in DNA: TGTGCCACCAGTGTCGGGGGACCCGACGGGGAGCTGTTTTTT. As protein: CATSVGGPDGELFF.

The V gene is TRBV12-3 or TRBV12-4, the J gene TRBJ2-1; perhaps TRBD2 as D (6 bases). V lost 4 bases to trimming and J lost 7 bases, with 11 bases between them. The CDR3 sequence is 13 residues long. CDR3 nucleotides: TGTGCCAGCAGTTGGAGCCGGGGGAATGAGCAGTTCTTC. Encoded protein: CASSWSRGNEQFF.

The chain has TRBV6-1 and TRBJ1-2; D is uncertain. From germline, CDR1 is MNHNS and CDR2 SASEGT. There are 13 residues in the CDR3. Trimming took 3 bases from V and 4 from J, leaving 9 bases between them. The CDR3 loop reads CASSDRGSYGYTF. The CDR3, as DNA: TGTGCCAGCAGTGATAGAGGGTCCTATGGCTACACCTTC.

This chain joins TRBV6-5 and TRBJ2-7; tentatively, D is TRBD1 (6 bases). The CDR3 contains 15 residues. From germline, CDR1 is MNHEY and CDR2 SVGAGI. V was trimmed by 2 bases and J by 2 bases, leaving 13 bases between them. The CDR3 here is CASSYAWQGTYEQYF. The CDR3 DNA is TGTGCCAGCAGTTACGCTTGGCAGGGGACCTACGAGCAGTACTTC.

This sequence joins TRBV18 and TRBJ1-5, with a possible D match to TRBD1 (6 bases). Germline values: CDR1 KGHSH, CDR2 LQKENI. This CDR3 has 16 residues. V was shortened by 3 bases and J by 1 base, with 13 bases between the two germline ends. CDR3 DNA sequence: TGTGCCAGCTCACCTACAGGGTTCATGAGCAATCAGCCCCAGCATTTT. It encodes CASSPTGFMSNQPQHF. Full variable domain (rest looked up from reference TRBV18 and TRBJ1-5): NAGVMQNPRHLVRRRGQEARLRCSPMKGHSHVYWYRQLPEEGLKFMVYLQKENIIDESGMPKERFSAEFPKEGPSILRIQQVVRGDSAAYFCASSPTGFMSNQPQHFGDGTRLSIL.

The rearrangement joins TRBV2 to TRBJ1-4; D possibly corresponds to TRBD1 (5 bases). V shed 7 bases and J shed 0 bases, with 15 bases lying between them. This CDR3 region has 16 residues. Per germline, CDR1 SNHLY and CDR2 FYNNEI. The CDR3 protein is CASKFGGAATNEKLFF. The CDR3 DNA reads TGTGCCAGCAAGTTTGGAGGGGCGGCAACTAATGAAAAACTGTTTTTT.

This clone has a single count. The V and J genes are TRBV10-3 and TRBJ1-5, with 8 nucleotides matching TRBD1. CDR1 ENHRY and CDR2 SYGVKD come from the germline V gene. The CDR3 has 13 residues. The junction had 2 bases not matched to a gene; V was cut back by 6 bases and J by 4 bases. The CDR3 region has the DNA TGTGCCATCAGCCAGGGGGCAAATCAGCCCCAGCATTTT. Translation gives CAISQGANQPQHF.

The chain joins TRBV19 to TRBJ1-1; TRBD1 is a possible D gene (5 bases). The CDR3 contains 13 residues. Germline V gene data show CDR1 as LNHDA and CDR2 as SQIVND (reference sequence). V lost 10 bases to trimming and J lost 3 bases, with 15 bases between them. CDR3 in amino acids: CATIRDSDTEAFF. The CDR3 DNA is TGTGCCACCATAAGAGACAGCGACACTGAAGCTTTCTTT.

This sequence joins TRBV18 and TRBJ1-1; no reliable D call. V was cut by 2 bases and J by 6 bases, with 10 bases left in between. CDR3 length equals 13 residues. Germline V gene lookup returns CDR1 KGHSH and CDR2 LQKENI. DNA for the CDR3: TGTGCCAGCTCACCAAGGTCGGGAGCTGAAGCTTTCTTT. It translates to CASSPRSGAEAFF.

J is TRBJ2-7 and V is TRBV6-6; 12 nucleotides align to TRBD2. The trim removed 0 bases at V and 9 bases at J, leaving 6 bases unmatched. This CDR3 contains 15 residues. Germline V gene sequence: CDR1 MNHNY, CDR2 SVGAGI (reference sequence). CDR3 in amino acids: CASSYSGLAGGPQYF. CDR3 nucleotides: TGTGCCAGCAGTTACTCAGGGCTAGCGGGGGGGCCGCAGTACTTC.

The chain uses TRBV24-1 and TRBJ2-1, with 11 bases that match TRBD1. Per the germline V gene, CDR1 is KGHDR and CDR2 is SFDVKD. V lost 4 bases to trimming and J lost 5 bases; unmatched junction nucleotides: 6. This CDR3 region has 16 residues. The CDR3 DNA sequence: TGTGCCACCAGTGAGCCCGGGACAGGGGGTAACAATGAGCAGTTCTTC. Translated: CATSEPGTGGNNEQFF.

This clone was counted once. This chain uses TRBV7-9 with TRBJ2-1; tentative D call: TRBD1 (6 bases). Per germline, CDR1 SEHNR and CDR2 FQNEAQ (reference sequence). Trimming removed 1 base from V and 7 bases from J, with 11 bases in between. The CDR3 extends over 14 amino acids. The CDR3 here is CASSLVQGENEQFF. The CDR3 bases are TGTGCCAGCAGCTTAGTACAGGGAGAAAATGAGCAGTTCTTC.

The chain recombines TRBV11-2 with TRBJ2-4, with 9 bases identical to TRBD1. J lost 7 bases, V lost 3 bases, and 4 bases had no gene match. The CDR3 loop spans 14 amino acids. The V gene's germline CDR1 is SGHAT and CDR2 FQNNGV. This CDR3 is CASSFNRGRNIQYF. In DNA form, the CDR3 reads TGTGCCAGCAGCTTCAACAGGGGGCGGAACATTCAGTACTTC.

The chain recombines TRBV10-1 with TRBJ1-1; D unresolved. Trimming took off 2 bases at V and 4 bases at J, with 11 bases between the two ends. The CDR3 covers 14 residues. CDR1 WNHNN and CDR2 SYGVQD come from the germline V gene (reference sequence). The CDR3 sequence: CASSEGALGTEAFF. CDR3 bases: TGCGCCAGCAGTGAGGGAGCTCTAGGCACTGAAGCTTTCTTT.

This clone was seen just once. The V gene is TRBV6-5, the J gene TRBJ1-2; D is undetermined. V dropped 6 bases and J dropped 1 base, with 9 bases sitting between them. The CDR3 covers 13 residues. Per germline, CDR1 MNHEY and CDR2 SVGAGI. The CDR3 DNA is TGTGCCAGCAGCCGAGGAAGTAACTATGGCTACACCTTC. This encodes CASSRGSNYGYTF.

The rearrangement joins TRBV2 to TRBJ2-2; TRBD1 matches at 10 bases. CDR1 is SNHLY and CDR2 is FYNNEI in the germline V gene. The CDR3 has 15 residues. V trimming: 7 bases; J trimming: 6 bases; junction bases outside the gene matches: 8. In DNA, the CDR3 is TGTGCCAGCATTCGACAGGGGGCTGGTGCCGGGGAGCTGTTTTTT. Translating it yields CASIRQGAGAGELFF.

The chain uses TRBV7-9 and TRBJ2-1; 7 bases match TRBD1. The CDR3 is made up of 17 amino acids. CDR1 and CDR2 (germline): SEHNR, FQNEAQ (reference sequence). The V gene end was trimmed by 0 bases and the J gene end by 9 bases; junction bases not matched to a gene: 14. The CDR3 sequence: CASSLAGGGPLRGEQFF. CDR3 DNA sequence: TGTGCCAGCAGCTTAGCAGGGGGCGGGCCGCTCCGGGGTGAGCAGTTCTTC.

The rearrangement links TRBV4-2 to TRBJ1-1; D uncertain. Germline CDR1 is LGHNA and CDR2 is YNFKEQ. V shed 0 bases and J shed 5 bases, with 7 bases lying between them. The CDR3 is made up of 13 amino acids. This chain's CDR3 is CASSQDRGTEAFF. DNA of the CDR3: TGTGCCAGCAGCCAAGATCGAGGAACTGAAGCTTTCTTT.

This clone showed up just a few times. The rearrangement links TRBV2 to TRBJ1-3; D ambiguous. Deletions cut 1 base from V and 0 bases from J, with 7 bases between. This CDR3 is built from 15 residues. Germline CDR1 is SNHLY and CDR2 is FYNNEI. CDR3 protein: CASSEVILSGNTIYF. Written as DNA, the CDR3 is TGTGCCAGCAGTGAAGTTATCCTCTCTGGAAACACCATATATTTT. Full variable domain (missing parts from reference TRBV2 and TRBJ1-3): EPEVTQTPSHQVTQMGQEVILRCVPISNHLYFYWYRQILGQKVEFLVSFYNNEISEKSEIFDDQFSVERPDGSNFTLKIRSTKLEDSAMYFCASSEVILSGNTIYFGEGSWLTVV.

The V call is TRBV5-8, the J call TRBJ1-2; TRBD1 matches 9 bases. This CDR3 region has 19 residues. Germline lookup yields CDR1 SGHTS and CDR2 YDEGEE. V trimming: 4 bases; J trimming: 2 bases; junction bases outside the gene matches: 18. CDR3 bases: TGTGCCAGCAGCGGTGGGCTCGTCGGGCGGGACAGGGAAAACTATGGCTACACCTTC. The encoded protein is CASSGGLVGRDRENYGYTF.

The genes are TRBV5-6 and TRBJ1-5; the D gene is possibly TRBD1 (6 bases). Germline assignment: CDR1 SGHDT and CDR2 YYEEEE. The CDR3 totals 15 residues. With 1 base removed from V and 7 bases from J, the gap between germline ends came to 15 bases. The CDR3 region has the DNA TGTGCCAGCAGCTTGCGTGACAGGCTTAACCAGCCCCAGCATTTT. Translation gives CASSLRDRLNQPQHF.

DNA of the CDR3: TGTGCCAGCAGTCCTACAAGCGCGAGCGGACGAGGTGAGCAGTTCTTC. This gives the protein CASSPTSASGRGEQFF. J is TRBJ2-1 and V is TRBV11-2; tentatively, D is TRBD2 (5 bases). CDR1 is SGHAT and CDR2 is FQNNGV in the germline V gene. The V and J ends lost 6 bases and 9 bases respectively, with 24 bases between them. The CDR3 length is 16 residues.

The chain employs TRBV20-1 and TRBJ2-2, with 7 positions matching TRBD1. The germline CDR1 and CDR2 sequences are DFQATT and SNEGSKA (reference sequence). The trim removed 3 bases at V and 4 bases at J, leaving 8 bases unmatched. The CDR3 has 15 residues. The CDR3 nucleotides read TGCAGTGCTAGTCCGGGACAGAAGGTCACCGGGGAGCTGTTTTTT. Its translation: CSASPGQKVTGELFF.

J is TRBJ1-2 and V is TRBV6-5, with a possible D match to TRBD1 (6 bases). Germline-derived CDR1 and CDR2 are MNHEY and SVGAGI. V lost 8 bases and J 5 bases, leaving 12 bases between the germline ends. The CDR3 loop spans 12 amino acids. CDR3 region: CASRTGRYGYTF. In DNA form, the CDR3 reads TGTGCCAGCCGAACAGGGCGGTATGGCTACACCTTC.